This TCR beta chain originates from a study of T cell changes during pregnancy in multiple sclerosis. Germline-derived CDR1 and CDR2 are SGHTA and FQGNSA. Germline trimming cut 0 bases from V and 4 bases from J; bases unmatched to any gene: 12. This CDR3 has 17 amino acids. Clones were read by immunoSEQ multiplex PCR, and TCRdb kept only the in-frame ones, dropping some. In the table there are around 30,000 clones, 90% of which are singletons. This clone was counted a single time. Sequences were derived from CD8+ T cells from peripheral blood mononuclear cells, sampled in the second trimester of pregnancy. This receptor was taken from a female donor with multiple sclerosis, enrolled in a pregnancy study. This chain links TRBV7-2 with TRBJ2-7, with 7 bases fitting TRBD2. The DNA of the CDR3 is TGTGCCAGCAGCTTAGCGACTTGGCGGGAGACTTCTTACGAGCAGTACTTC. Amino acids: CASSLATWRETSYEQYF.